This T cell receptor beta chain was sequenced in a study of cytomegalovirus exposure and HLA in healthy donors. Study-wide context: Most donors, more than 80% of 398 genotyped, fell in the Caucasian-associated ancestry cluster.

Trimming took 6 bases from V and 3 from J, leaving 9 bases between them. Germline CDR1 SNHLY, CDR2 FYNNEI. The CDR3 totals 13 residues. The PCR was carried out with 60 Vbeta primers and 13 Jbeta primers. Generated by immunoSEQ multiplex PCR, the TCRdb table keeps only in-frame clones and is missing some. The sample lists 100,000 to 120,000 clones; about 80% were seen once. Comment on this clone: As yet, its antigen is unknown.

Overall study results and limits: Some V segments, including TRBV6-2 and TRBV6-3, were excluded as indistinguishable. Within the data, a cluster of highly shared sequence variants was likely a sequencing artifact.

The sequence was obtained from a woman aged 30 to 39 in good health and CMV-seropositive. The rearrangement links TRBV2 to TRBJ1-5, with TRBD1 as a possible D gene (5 bases). Sequences were obtained from PBMCs. CDR3 sequence: CASSRDFNQPQHF. In nucleotides, the CDR3 is TGTGCCAGCAGCAGGGATTTCAATCAGCCCCAGCATTTT.